Below, 10 T cell receptor beta chains from the same sample are listed, as sequenced in a study of T cell responses to AZD1222 COVID-19 vaccine. The protocol was immunoSEQ multiplex PCR, while the TCRdb copy is restricted to in-frame clones and leaves out a portion. The table includes roughly 66,000 clones, roughly 84% detected once. The sequences come from peripheral blood, collected on day 0 of AZD1222 vaccination. The receptors originated from an adult in good health.

This chain joins TRBV6-1 and TRBJ1-2; D gene unclear. In germline, CDR1 is MNHNS, CDR2 SASEGT. V was pared by 1 base and J by 7 bases, with 13 bases between. CDR3 length: 14 amino acids. CDR3: CASSEDGFSGGYTF. CDR3 nucleotides: TGTGCCAGCAGTGAAGATGGATTTTCGGGTGGCTACACCTTC.

On this clone itself: Other nucleotide sequences from this sample produce the same CDR3. This chain uses TRBV4-3 with TRBJ2-7, with 11 bases lining up with TRBD1. V gave up 4 bases and J gave up 2 bases; unmatched junction bases: 1. Looked up from germline, CDR1 is LGHNA and CDR2 is YSLEER. There are 14 residues in the CDR3. The CDR3 protein is CASSRDRGTYEQYF. CDR3 nucleotides: TGCGCCAGCAGCCGGGACAGGGGGACCTACGAGCAGTACTTC.

This chain links TRBV27 with TRBJ1-1, with D maybe TRBD1 (6 bases). Germline CDR1 reads MNHEY; CDR2 reads SMNVEV (reference sequence). The CDR3 spans 14 residues. Deletions cut 5 bases from V and 0 bases from J, with 10 bases between. The CDR3 sequence: CASSDRFMNTEAFF. DNA of the CDR3: TGTGCCAGCAGTGACAGGTTTATGAACACTGAAGCTTTCTTT.

This clone showed up just a few times. The V call is TRBV19, the J call TRBJ1-4, with TRBD1 matching over 8 bases. Trimming at V came to 2 bases and at J to 8 bases, leaving 10 bases not matched to a gene. The CDR3 totals 16 residues. CDR1 and CDR2 from the germline V gene are LNHDA and SQIVND (reference sequence). CDR3 region: CASSITRGQGHEKLFF. The DNA of the CDR3 is TGTGCCAGTAGTATAACCCGAGGACAGGGACACGAAAAACTGTTTTTT.

This clone was recorded once. V usage is TRBV6-5 and J usage is TRBJ1-1; unclear D gene. The germline V and J ends were trimmed by 5 bases and 4 bases, with 17 bases remaining between them. CDR1 and CDR2 from the germline V gene are MNHEY and SVGAGI. This CDR3 has 15 amino acids. The CDR3 spells CASSQIPPSGTEAFF. As DNA, the CDR3 is TGTGCCAGCAGTCAAATTCCCCCTTCGGGCACTGAAGCTTTCTTT.

The chain has TRBV18 and TRBJ1-2; maybe TRBD1 (6 bases). Germline loops: CDR1 KGHSH, CDR2 LQKENI. This CDR3 contains 15 residues. Trimming removed 3 bases at V and 3 bases at J, with 14 bases between. The CDR3: CASSPVGGIDYGYTF. CDR3 coding DNA: TGTGCCAGCTCACCCGTGGGGGGCATTGACTATGGCTACACCTTC.

V and J are TRBV10-3 and TRBJ1-4; TRBD1 matches at 7 bases. J was trimmed by 5 bases and V by 6 bases; bases with no gene match: 9. The length of the CDR3 is 15 residues. Germline V gene data show CDR1 as ENHRY and CDR2 as SYGVKD. This CDR3 reads CAIRASGTDNEKLFF. The CDR3 coding sequence is TGTGCCATCAGGGCCTCCGGGACAGACAATGAAAAACTGTTTTTT.

V usage is TRBV14 and J usage is TRBJ2-2, with D possibly TRBD1 on 5 matching bases. Germline V gene data show CDR1 as SGHDN and CDR2 as FVKESK. The CDR3 is 15 amino acids. The V and J ends lost 3 bases and 9 bases respectively, with 17 bases between them. CDR3 nucleotides: TGTGCCAGCAGCCAGGTAAGCAGGGCCCCCCGGGAGCTGTTTTTT. Residues: CASSQVSRAPRELFF.

There are a few counts of this clone. The V call is TRBV5-4, the J call TRBJ2-7, with TRBD2 as a possible D gene (5 bases). There are 13 residues in the CDR3. Germline V gene sequence: CDR1 SGHNT, CDR2 YYREEE (reference sequence). Deletions cut 4 bases from V and 5 bases from J, with 13 bases between. The CDR3 reads CASSRPGIDEQYF. The CDR3 DNA reads as TGTGCCAGCAGCCGCCCGGGGATCGACGAGCAGTACTTC.

J is TRBJ1-6 and V is TRBV6-4, with D maybe TRBD1 (6 bases). V lost 3 bases, J lost 8 bases, and 8 bases lay in between. Germline-derived CDR1 and CDR2 are MRHNA and SNTAGT. The CDR3 is made up of 13 amino acids. The CDR3 region is CASSEDRYSPLHF. The DNA for the CDR3 is TGTGCCAGCAGTGAGGACAGATATTCACCCCTCCACTTT.